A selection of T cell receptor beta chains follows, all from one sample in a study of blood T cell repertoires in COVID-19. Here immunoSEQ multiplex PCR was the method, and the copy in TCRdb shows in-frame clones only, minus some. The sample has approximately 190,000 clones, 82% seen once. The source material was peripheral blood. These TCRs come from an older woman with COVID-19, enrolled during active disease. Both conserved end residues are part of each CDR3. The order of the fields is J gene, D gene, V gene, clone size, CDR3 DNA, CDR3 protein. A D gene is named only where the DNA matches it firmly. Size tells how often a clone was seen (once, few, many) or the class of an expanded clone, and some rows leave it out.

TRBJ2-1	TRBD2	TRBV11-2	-	TGTGCCAGCAGCTTAAGAAGCGGGAGCTGGAATGAGCAGTTCTTC	CASSLRSGSWNEQFF
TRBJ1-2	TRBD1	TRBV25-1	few	TGTGCCAGCAGTGTGACAGGGGAAGTCGGCTATGGCTACACCTTC	CASSVTGEVGYGYTF
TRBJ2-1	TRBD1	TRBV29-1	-	TGCAGCGTTGAGGGACAGGCGCCTTCCTACAATGAGCAGTTCTTC	CSVEGQAPSYNEQFF
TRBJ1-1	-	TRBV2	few	TGTGCCAGCACTAGAGACTGGAACACTGAAGCTTTCTTT	CASTRDWNTEAFF
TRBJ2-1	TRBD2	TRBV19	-	TGTGCCAGCACTTTGACTAGCGGGGTGGGGTATGAGCAGTTCTTC	CASTLTSGVGYEQFF
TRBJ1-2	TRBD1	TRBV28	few	TGTGCCAGCACAACAGGAACAGGGGGCGCATCGGGCTACACCTTC	CASTTGTGGASGYTF
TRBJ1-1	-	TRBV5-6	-	TGTGCCAGCAGCTTAGGACAGAGAAACACTGAAGCTTTCTTT	CASSLGQRNTEAFF
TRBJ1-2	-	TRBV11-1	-	TGTGCCAGCAGCAGAGGACTAGATGGCTACACCTTC	CASSRGLDGYTF
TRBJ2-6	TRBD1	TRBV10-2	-	TGCGCCAGCAGTGAGCGAGACAGGGTCTCTGGGGCCAACGTCCTGACTTTC	CASSERDRVSGANVLTF
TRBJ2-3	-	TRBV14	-	TGTGCCAGCAGCCAAGATCTGTACAGGGAAGGTACGCAGTATTTT	CASSQDLYREGTQYF
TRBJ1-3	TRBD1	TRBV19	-	TGTGCCAGTAGTGGGGGACAGGGCGCCTACTCTGGAAACACCATATATTTT	CASSGGQGAYSGNTIYF
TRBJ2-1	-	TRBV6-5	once	TGTGCCAGCAGTTACGGGAGTGGGGGCGGCAATGAGCAGTTCTTC	CASSYGSGGGNEQFF
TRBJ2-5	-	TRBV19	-	TGTGCCAGTAGACGACAGATCGATGGAGAGACCCAGTACTTC	CASRRQIDGETQYF
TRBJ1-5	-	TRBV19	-	TGTGCCAGTAGTATCTGTATAGGGGTCCAGGGATGTATGGGACAGCCCCAGCATTTT	CASSICIGVQGCMGQPQHF